This TCR beta chain was found in a study of blood T cell repertoires in COVID-19. The protocol was immunoSEQ multiplex PCR, while the TCRdb copy is restricted to in-frame clones and leaves out a portion. This table holds about 490,000 clones, roughly 88% found once. V was clipped by 3 bases and J by 7 bases; unmatched bases: 7. There are 15 residues in the CDR3. The V gene's germline CDR1 is LNHDA and CDR2 SQIVND (reference sequence). This chain uses TRBV19 with TRBJ2-3, with 10 bases fitting TRBD2. The receptor was derived from a human donor in a cohort sampled during active COVID-19. Sample: peripheral blood. The CDR3 region is CASSMPSGSDNTQYF. DNA for the CDR3: TGTGCCAGTAGTATGCCTAGCGGGAGTGATAATACGCAGTATTTT.